The next 29 T cell receptor beta chains were all read from a single sample in a study of type 1 regulatory T cells. TCRdb passed the reads through MiXCR, listing each CDR3 protein once. The sample lists approximately 90,000 distinct CDR3 sequences, roughly 31% occurring once. Material: CD4+ T cells, either the whole sample or a sorted fraction (not recorded which). The receptor set was obtained from a human donor in good health.

The J gene is TRBJ1-4, the V gene TRBV7-9; D is ambiguous. CDR1 is SEHNR, CDR2 FQNEAQ, per germline (reference sequence). The CDR3 has 14 residues. Trimming left V 3 bases short and J 5 bases short, with 10 bases between. The CDR3 protein is CASSLWEENEKLFF. In nucleotides, the CDR3 is TGTGCCAGCAGCTTGTGGGAGGAGAATGAAAAACTGTTTTTT.

The chain carries TRBV7-9 and TRBJ2-4; 10 bases align to TRBD1. Germline CDR1 is SEHNR and CDR2 is FQNEAQ (reference sequence). V shed 1 base and J 0 bases; nucleotides not matched to a gene: 6. This CDR3 spans 18 amino acids. The CDR3, as DNA: TGTGCCAGCAGCTTAGTGGGACAGGGGTGGGAAGCCAAAAACATTCAGTACTTC. Residues: CASSLVGQGWEAKNIQYF.

V is TRBV3-1 and J is TRBJ2-7; D could derive from TRBD1 or TRBD2 (5 bases each). The V end was cut by 4 bases, the J end by 0 bases, with 13 bases between. The CDR3 totals 15 residues. Germline V gene data show CDR1 as LGHDT and CDR2 as YNNKEL (reference sequence). The CDR3 here is CASSRALGASYEQYF. CDR3 bases: TGTGCCAGCAGCCGGGCCCTCGGGGCCTCCTACGAGCAGTACTTC.

The rearrangement links TRBV20-1 to TRBJ2-2, with 7 bases fitting TRBD2. The V gene's germline CDR1 is DFQATT and CDR2 SNEGSKA (reference sequence). Trimming took 5 bases from V and 1 from J; bases not matched to a gene: 4. The CDR3 consists of 14 residues. CDR3 protein: CSAHRGGNTGELFF. In DNA form, the CDR3 reads TGCAGTGCTCACCGCGGGGGGAACACCGGGGAGCTGTTTTTT.

The chain joins TRBV15 to TRBJ2-7; weak D call: TRBD2 (6 bases). The germline gives CDR1 LNHNV, CDR2 YYDKDF (reference sequence). V lost 5 bases and J lost 4, with 12 bases in between. CDR3 length: 13 amino acids. Here the CDR3 reads CATSAGSRYEQYF. In DNA form, the CDR3 reads TGTGCCACCAGCGCCGGGAGTAGGTACGAGCAGTACTTC.

The rearrangement uses TRBV14 and TRBJ2-1, with D unresolved. CDR3 length equals 15 residues. Per germline, CDR1 SGHDN and CDR2 FVKESK. Trimming took off 3 bases at V and 2 bases at J, with 11 bases between the two ends. The CDR3: CASSQKINPYNEQFF. CDR3 DNA sequence: TGTGCCAGCAGCCAGAAGATTAATCCCTACAATGAGCAGTTCTTC.

CDR3 coding DNA: TGTGCCAGCTCACCACGGATCCTAGAAAGCGGCACAGATACGCAGTATTTT. Protein product: CASSPRILESGTDTQYF. The V call is TRBV18, the J call TRBJ2-3; D not certain. The CDR3 is 17 residues long. V dropped 1 base and J dropped 1 base, with 15 bases sitting between them. CDR1 and CDR2 (germline): KGHSH, LQKENI.

This rearrangement joins TRBV5-7 to TRBJ1-5; 7 bases fit TRBD1. TRBV5-7 falls under the ORF class, with uncertain function. The CDR3 has 20 residues. After removal of 3 bases from V and 2 bases from J, the junction contained 20 bases not matched to a gene. The CDR3 spells CASSSQAPRDRDRGNQPQHF. The DNA of the CDR3 is TGTGCCAGCAGCTCCCAGGCCCCCCGCGACAGGGATCGAGGCAATCAGCCCCAGCATTTT.

Worth noting for this clonotype: A read error may produce the germline difference seen at one junction end. The J gene is TRBJ2-3, the V gene TRBV5-1; 9 nucleotides line up with TRBD2. CDR1 is SGHRS and CDR2 is YFSETQ in the germline V gene. CDR3 length equals 16 residues. The CDR3 reads CASSLDGGTSTDTQYF. The DNA for the CDR3 is TGCGCCAGCAGCTTGGACGGCGGGACTAGCACCGATACGCAGTATTTT.

The chain is built from TRBV11-2 and TRBJ2-5; D is unresolved. This CDR3 contains 13 residues. Per the germline V gene, CDR1 is SGHAT and CDR2 is FQNNGV. Trimming cost V 6 bases and J 5 bases, with 13 bases left between them. CDR3 in amino acids: CASSPVGLETQYF. The CDR3 DNA is TGTGCCAGCAGTCCGGTGGGTTTGGAGACCCAGTACTTC.

The rearrangement uses TRBV7-2 and TRBJ2-6; 8 bases line up with TRBD1. Trimming took 5 bases from V and 0 from J; bases not matched to a gene: 6. The CDR3 length is 17 residues. Germline-derived CDR1 and CDR2 are SGHTA and FQGNSA. CDR3 DNA sequence: TGTGCCAGCAGCCCCTGGACAGGGAACTCTGGGGCCAACGTCCTGACTTTC. As protein: CASSPWTGNSGANVLTF. The complete variable domain, with remaining parts taken from reference TRBV7-2 and TRBJ2-6, reads GAGVSQSPSNKVTEKGKDVELRCDPISGHTALYWYRQSLGQGLEFLIYFQGNSAPDKSGLPSDRFSAERTGGSVSTLTIQRTQQEDSAVYLCASSPWTGNSGANVLTFGAGSRLTVL.

Comment on this clonotype: An end of the junction does not agree with germline; a read error may underlie this. The CDR3 sequence: CASTLRQGAHNTDTQYF. The CDR3 coding sequence is TGTGCCAGCACCTTGAGACAGGGGGCGCATAACACAGATACGCAGTATTTT. The chain joins TRBV5-8 to TRBJ2-3; TRBD1 aligns across 10 bases. The CDR3 length is 17 residues. Germline V gene data show CDR1 as SGHTS and CDR2 as YDEGEE.

The J gene is TRBJ2-7, the V gene TRBV20-1; 8 positions match TRBD1. V lost 0 bases and J lost 3; bases outside the gene matches: 10. The CDR3 covers 16 residues. Per germline, CDR1 DFQATT and CDR2 SNEGSKA (reference sequence). CDR3 sequence: CSARDAFRDRIYEQYF. CDR3 bases: TGCAGTGCTAGAGATGCCTTCCGGGACAGGATCTACGAGCAGTACTTC.

The chain uses TRBV7-9 and TRBJ2-5, with D perhaps TRBD2 (5 bases). CDR1 is SEHNR, CDR2 FQNEAQ, per germline (reference sequence). The CDR3 is 16 residues long. Trimming left V 0 bases short and J 2 bases short, with 13 bases between. The DNA for the CDR3 is TGTGCCAGCAGCTTAGCCCCGGGAACGGATCAAGAGACCCAGTACTTC. Its protein product is CASSLAPGTDQETQYF.

The rearrangement links TRBV27 to TRBJ2-5, with D possibly TRBD2 on 6 matching bases. CDR3 length equals 15 residues. Trimming removed 4 bases from V and 4 bases from J, with 16 bases in between. Germline CDR1 and CDR2: MNHEY and SMNVEV (reference sequence). The CDR3 coding sequence is TGTGCCAGCAGTTCCTCAGTAGCGGCCACAGAGACCCAGTACTTC. This gives the protein CASSSSVAATETQYF.

The chain employs TRBV27 and TRBJ2-3, with TRBD2 matching 10 bases. The CDR3 contains 17 residues. V trimming: 5 bases; J trimming: 3 bases; junction bases outside the gene matches: 11. The V gene's germline CDR1 is MNHEY and CDR2 SMNVEV (reference sequence). CDR3 sequence reads: CASSPPPSGSRTDTQYF. The DNA for the CDR3 is TGTGCCAGCAGTCCCCCTCCTAGCGGGAGTCGGACAGATACGCAGTATTTT.

The gene calls are TRBV7-9 and TRBJ2-7, with D unclear. The CDR3 is 11 amino acids. The germline V and J ends were trimmed by 5 bases and 3 bases, with 5 bases remaining between them. Germline V gene data show CDR1 as SEHNR and CDR2 as FQNEAQ (reference sequence). The CDR3 here is CASSLIYEQYF. CDR3 sequence (DNA): TGTGCCAGCAGCCTAATCTACGAGCAGTACTTC.

This rearrangement joins TRBV27 to TRBJ2-5, with no clear D. V was pared by 4 bases and J by 10 bases, with 4 bases between. Germline CDR1 reads MNHEY; CDR2 reads SMNVEV (reference sequence). This CDR3 has 9 residues. CDR3 amino acids: CASSSDQYF. Here the CDR3 DNA reads TGTGCCAGCAGTTCGGACCAGTACTTC.

The chain combines TRBV10-3 with TRBJ2-5; the D gene is possibly TRBD1 (6 bases). V was pared by 6 bases and J by 6 bases, with 17 bases between. In germline, CDR1 is ENHRY, CDR2 SYGVKD. CDR3 size: 14 residues. CDR3 protein: CAIRGHEEKKTQYF. CDR3 nucleotide sequence: TGTGCCATCAGGGGACACGAGGAGAAAAAGACCCAGTACTTC.

The J gene is TRBJ2-4, the V gene TRBV5-1; weak D call: TRBD1 (5 bases). CDR1 and CDR2 from the germline V gene are SGHRS and YFSETQ. This CDR3 region has 18 residues. V was clipped by 4 bases and J by 1 base, with 21 bases between them. The chain's CDR3 is CASSPRMGRVLAKNIQYF. CDR3 coding DNA: TGCGCCAGCAGCCCTCGGATGGGCAGGGTGCTGGCCAAAAACATTCAGTACTTC.

The J gene is TRBJ2-7, the V gene TRBV5-5; 8 bases agree with TRBD1. This CDR3 is built from 16 residues. After removal of 0 bases from V and 0 bases from J, the junction contained 5 bases not matched to a gene. Germline V gene lookup returns CDR1 SGHKS and CDR2 YYEKEE (reference sequence). The CDR3 nucleotides are TGTGCCAGCAGCTTGGACCCGACAGGGGACTCCTACGAGCAGTACTTC. Translated: CASSLDPTGDSYEQYF.

The chain recombines TRBV18 with TRBJ2-1, with TRBD1 matching 11 bases. V gave up 6 bases and J gave up 2 bases; unmatched junction bases: 6. The CDR3 is 16 residues long. CDR1 and CDR2 from the germline V gene are KGHSH and LQKENI. CDR3 amino acids: CASSGRGQGAYNEQFF. CDR3 nucleotides: TGTGCCAGCTCGGGCCGGGGACAGGGGGCCTACAATGAGCAGTTCTTC.

V gene TRBV20-1 combines with J gene TRBJ2-1; possibly TRBD2 for D (6 bases). V was cut by 6 bases and J by 1 base, with 16 bases left in between. The CDR3 sequence is 15 residues long. CDR1 DFQATT and CDR2 SNEGSKA come from the germline V gene (reference sequence). In nucleotides, the CDR3 is TGCAGTGCCCGAGTGGCGGGATCTTCCTACAATGAGCAGTTCTTC. As protein: CSARVAGSSYNEQFF.

This clonotype was counted a few times. The rearrangement links TRBV25-1 to TRBJ2-7; tentatively, D is TRBD1 (5 bases). V gave up 6 bases and J gave up 2 bases, with 14 bases separating them. The CDR3 spans 14 residues. CDR1 and CDR2 (germline): MGHDK, SYGVNS. The CDR3 sequence: CASSATDRAYEQYF. For the CDR3, the DNA is TGTGCCAGCAGCGCGACCGACAGAGCCTACGAGCAGTACTTC.

The chain uses TRBV7-9 and TRBJ1-5; unclear D gene. CDR3 size: 13 residues. Germline V gene lookup returns CDR1 SEHNR and CDR2 FQNEAQ (reference sequence). Trimming took 1 base from V and 5 from J, leaving 6 bases between them. The CDR3 protein is CASSLDSDQPQHF. CDR3 nucleotide sequence: TGTGCCAGCAGCTTAGACAGTGATCAGCCCCAGCATTTT.

The chain couples TRBV5-4 to TRBJ2-7; no definite D call. The CDR3 is 14 amino acids. Trimming took 0 bases from V and 2 from J, leaving 9 bases between them. Germline CDR1 reads SGHNT; CDR2 reads YYREEE (reference sequence). CDR3 region: CASSLVGRAYEQYF. The CDR3 DNA is TGTGCCAGCAGCTTGGTCGGCCGGGCCTACGAGCAGTACTTC.

This clonotype was seen a handful of times. The CDR3 nucleotides are TGTGCCAGCTCACCGGGACCGGGACTAGCGGGCCCGAATGAGCAGTTCTTC. This sequence encodes CASSPGPGLAGPNEQFF. V usage is TRBV18 and J usage is TRBJ2-1; 12 positions match TRBD2. The CDR3 loop spans 17 amino acids. Trimming cost V 3 bases and J 7 bases; bases outside gene matches: 10. In germline, CDR1 is KGHSH, CDR2 LQKENI. The complete variable domain, with remaining parts taken from reference TRBV18 and TRBJ2-1, reads NAGVMQNPRHLVRRRGQEARLRCSPMKGHSHVYWYRQLPEEGLKFMVYLQKENIIDESGMPKERFSAEFPKEGPSILRIQQVVRGDSAAYFCASSPGPGLAGPNEQFFGPGTRLTVL.

There are a few counts of this clonotype. The chain combines TRBV28 with TRBJ2-1; TRBD2 matches 11 bases. Germline loops: CDR1 MDHEN, CDR2 SYDVKM. J lost 0 bases, V lost 6 bases, and 10 bases had no gene match. This CDR3 spans 18 amino acids. The CDR3 is CASSHPASGRLSYNEQFF. The CDR3 DNA reads as TGTGCCAGCAGCCACCCCGCTAGCGGGAGGCTCTCCTACAATGAGCAGTTCTTC.

The CDR3 here is CASSLLNPPTSNTGELFF. The CDR3 bases are TGTGCCAGCAGTTTATTAAATCCCCCAACGTCGAACACCGGGGAGCTGTTTTTT. The rearrangement uses TRBV27 and TRBJ2-2; the D is unclear. Germline assignment: CDR1 MNHEY and CDR2 SMNVEV (reference sequence). CDR3 length: 18 residues. The ends were cut back, 1 base at V and 0 bases at J, with 15 bases in the middle.